This TCR beta chain was profiled in a study of OX40 agonist ivuxolimab in advanced cancers. Across the whole study: Ivuxolimab was administered intravenously to patients at 0.01 to 10 mg/kg every 2 weeks. Study-level findings and limits: At 0.1 to 3.0 mg/kg, clonal expansion of CD4+ and CD8+ blood T cells had occurred by week 6.

V lost 0 bases and J 8 bases, leaving 13 bases between the germline ends. Per the germline V gene, CDR1 is KGHSH and CDR2 is LQKENI. The CDR3 is 14 amino acids. A word on this clone: The target antigen is unknown.

Libraries were prepared by immunoSEQ multiplex PCR; TCRdb keeps only in-frame clonotypes and omits some of them. The table includes 50,000 to 80,000 clones, around 80% detected once. Systemic immunosuppression or autoimmune disease history was grounds to exclude patients. The sequenced sample was CD4+ or CD8+ T cells sorted from blood, obtained in a trial of the OX40 agonist ivuxolimab. The chain employs TRBV18 and TRBJ1-2; D might be TRBD1 (5 bases). The source is an adult with an advanced solid tumor such as melanoma, head and neck, liver or kidney cancer. The CDR3 loop is CASSPPGQGRGYTF. CDR3 in DNA: TGTGCCAGCTCACCACCGGGGCAAGGAAGGGGCTACACCTTC.